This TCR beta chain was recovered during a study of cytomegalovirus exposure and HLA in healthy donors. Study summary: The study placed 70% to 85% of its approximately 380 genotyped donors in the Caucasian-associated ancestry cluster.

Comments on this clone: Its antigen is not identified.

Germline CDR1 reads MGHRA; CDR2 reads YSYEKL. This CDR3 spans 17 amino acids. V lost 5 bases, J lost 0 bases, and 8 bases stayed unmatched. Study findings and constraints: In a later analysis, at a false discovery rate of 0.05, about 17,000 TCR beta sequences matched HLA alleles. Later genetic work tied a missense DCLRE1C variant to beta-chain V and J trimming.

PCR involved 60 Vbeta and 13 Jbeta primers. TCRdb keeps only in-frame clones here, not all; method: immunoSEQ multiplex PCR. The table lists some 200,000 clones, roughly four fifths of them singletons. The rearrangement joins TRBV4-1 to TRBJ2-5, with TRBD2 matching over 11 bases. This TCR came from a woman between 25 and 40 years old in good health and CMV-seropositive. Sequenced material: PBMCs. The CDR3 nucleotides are TGCGCCAGCAGCTCGACGACTAGCGGGACGTACCAAGAGACCCAGTACTTC. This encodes CASSSTTSGTYQETQYF.